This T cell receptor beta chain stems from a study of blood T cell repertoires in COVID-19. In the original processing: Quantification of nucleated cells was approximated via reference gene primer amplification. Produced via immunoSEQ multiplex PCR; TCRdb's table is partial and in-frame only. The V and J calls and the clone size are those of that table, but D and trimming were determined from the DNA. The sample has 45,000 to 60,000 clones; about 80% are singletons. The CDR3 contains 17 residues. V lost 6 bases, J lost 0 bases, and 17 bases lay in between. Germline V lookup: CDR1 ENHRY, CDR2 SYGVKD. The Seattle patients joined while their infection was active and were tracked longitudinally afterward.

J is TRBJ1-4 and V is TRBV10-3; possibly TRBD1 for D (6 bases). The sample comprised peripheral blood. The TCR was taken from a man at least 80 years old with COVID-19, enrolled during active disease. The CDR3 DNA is TGTGCCATCAGGAAGGGGGAAAAGCTAGCAACTAATGAAAAACTGTTTTTT. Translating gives CAIRKGEKLATNEKLFF.